This T cell receptor beta chain was sequenced in a study of persistence of HIV-infected CD4 T cells. Looking at the study overall: A median of 8 years of suppressive ART preceded sampling.

Cells were stimulated with CMV-infected fibroblast lysates at 8.5 to 10 ug/mL. Memory cells lacking CD40L and CD69 with high CD45RO were sorted. Donors had CD4+ T cell counts above 400 cells/uL and were CMV-seropositive. Sequencing used immunoSEQ version 4 in survey mode. Template was genomic DNA at 10 ng/uL, with up to roughly 1 ug used per sample. Sequencing was performed with immunoSEQ multiplex PCR; in TCRdb, only in-frame clones are kept and a portion is missing. Among 25,000 to 35,000 clones listed, 82% were seen once. As for this clone: No antigen is known for it.

CDR3 length equals 16 residues. The J segment lost 0 bases and the V segment lost 4 bases, leaving 7 bases of the junction unmatched. The germline CDR1 and CDR2 sequences are LGHNA and YSLEER. The specimen was CD4+ T cells sorted from PBMCs after approximately 19-hour stimulation, collected from a patient who received antiretroviral therapy. This receptor was identified in an adult man with HIV who was CMV-seropositive. The V gene is TRBV4-3, the J gene TRBJ2-3, with 7 positions matching TRBD2. This CDR3 is CASSRFGGGSTDTQYF. The CDR3 DNA reads TGCGCCAGCAGCCGTTTTGGGGGGGGGAGCACAGATACGCAGTATTTT.